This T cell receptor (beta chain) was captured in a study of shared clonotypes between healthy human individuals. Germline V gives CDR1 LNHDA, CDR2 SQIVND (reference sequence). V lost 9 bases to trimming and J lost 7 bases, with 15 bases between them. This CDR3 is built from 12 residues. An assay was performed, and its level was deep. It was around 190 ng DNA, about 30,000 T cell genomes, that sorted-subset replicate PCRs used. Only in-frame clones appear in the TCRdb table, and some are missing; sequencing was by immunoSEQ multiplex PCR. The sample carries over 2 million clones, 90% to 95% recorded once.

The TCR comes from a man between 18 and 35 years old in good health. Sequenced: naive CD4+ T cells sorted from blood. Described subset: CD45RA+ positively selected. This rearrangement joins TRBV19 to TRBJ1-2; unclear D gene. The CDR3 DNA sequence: TGTGCCAGCAGATCAGGTTTGCGTGGCTACACCTTC. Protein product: CASRSGLRGYTF.